The 32 T cell receptor beta chains presented below share a single source sample, sequenced in a study of blood T cell repertoires in COVID-19. Profiled with immunoSEQ multiplex PCR; TCRdb holds only in-frame clones, not every one. The data show a few hundred thousand clones, with approximately 88% seen just once and roughly 1.2% held by the top ten. Specimen: PBMCs or T cells enriched from blood (not recorded which). All receptors come from a woman aged 40 to 55 with acute COVID-19.

V and J are TRBV6-6 and TRBJ2-1; 7 bases are shared with TRBD2. CDR3 length: 16 amino acids. V was pared by 6 bases and J by 7 bases, with 15 bases of the junction left unmatched. Looked up from germline, CDR1 is MNHNY and CDR2 is SVGAGI (reference sequence). The CDR3 reads CASSQDGGGGWNEQFF. Here the CDR3 DNA reads TGTGCCAGCAGCCAAGACGGCGGGGGAGGGTGGAATGAGCAGTTCTTC.

This chain connects TRBV10-3 to TRBJ1-5; 7 bases are shared with TRBD1. J gave up 3 bases and V 0 bases, and 5 bases lay outside the gene matches. CDR1 and CDR2 (germline): ENHRY, SYGVKD. The CDR3 length is 16 residues. The CDR3 protein is CAISESETGINQPQHF. CDR3 nucleotide sequence: TGTGCCATCAGTGAGTCCGAGACAGGGATCAATCAGCCCCAGCATTTT.

This chain joins TRBV29-1 and TRBJ2-2, with a possible D match to TRBD2 (6 bases). The CDR3 runs 16 residues. V shed 5 bases and J shed 1 base, with 17 bases lying between them. Germline CDR1 and CDR2: SQVTM and ANQGSEA. In DNA, the CDR3 is TGCAGCGTTACACCCTGGGCTAGCGAGAACACCGGGGAGCTGTTTTTT. Amino acids: CSVTPWASENTGELFF.

The chain is built from TRBV6-1 and TRBJ2-7; 13 bases map to TRBD2. Germline V CDR1 and CDR2: MNHNS, SASEGT. Germline trimming cut 2 bases from V and 6 bases from J; bases unmatched to any gene: 4. The CDR3 contains 15 residues. The CDR3 spells CASSERTSGSSEQYF. The CDR3 DNA is TGTGCCAGCAGTGAACGGACTAGCGGGAGTAGCGAGCAGTACTTC.

This chain joins TRBV24-1 and TRBJ2-1; 11 bases are shared with TRBD2. The V gene's germline CDR1 is KGHDR and CDR2 SFDVKD. The V gene end was trimmed by 1 base and the J gene end by 8 bases; junction bases not matched to a gene: 9. This CDR3 is 17 amino acids long. CDR3: CATSDLSASGRSDEQFF. The CDR3, as DNA: TGTGCCACCAGTGATTTATCGGCTAGCGGGAGGTCTGATGAGCAGTTCTTC.

This rearrangement joins TRBV5-1 to TRBJ1-5, with TRBD1 matching 8 bases. CDR1 and CDR2 (germline): SGHRS, YFSETQ. With 0 bases clipped from V and 5 bases from J, the junction kept 10 bases outside the gene matches. CDR3 size: 17 residues. DNA for the CDR3: TGCGCCAGCAGCTTGGCCCCTTTAGGACAGGGACATCAGCCCCAGCATTTT. The encoded protein is CASSLAPLGQGHQPQHF. Using reference TRBV5-1 and TRBJ1-5 for the parts outside the CDR3, the full variable domain is KAGVTQTPRYLIKTRGQQVTLSCSPISGHRSVSWYQQTPGQGLQFLFEYFSETQRNKGNFPGRFSGRQFSNSRSEMNVSTLELGDSALYLCASSLAPLGQGHQPQHFGDGTRLSIL.

The J gene is TRBJ2-6, the V gene TRBV19; 8 nucleotides agree with TRBD1. This CDR3 is built from 17 residues. Trimming cost V 6 bases and J 3 bases; bases outside gene matches: 10. The germline V gene encodes CDR1 LNHDA and CDR2 SQIVND (reference sequence). The CDR3 DNA reads TGTGCCAGTAGCCTAGGGACAGGAAGTGTTGGGGCCAACGTCCTGACTTTC. Translated: CASSLGTGSVGANVLTF.

About this clone: The junction departs from germline at one end; a sequencing error may be responsible. V usage is TRBV7-7 and J usage is TRBJ2-5, with D hard to call. CDR1 and CDR2 from the germline V gene are SSHAT and FNYEAQ (reference sequence). The CDR3 loop spans 13 amino acids. CDR3 bases: TGTGCTAGCAGCTTGGTTAAACGGGAGACCCAGTACTTC. It translates to CASSLVKRETQYF.

The chain joins TRBV7-9 to TRBJ1-2; 8 nucleotides line up with TRBD1. The CDR3 covers 13 residues. V trimming: 5 bases; J trimming: 10 bases; junction bases outside the gene matches: 9. The germline V gene has CDR1 SEHNR and CDR2 FQNEAQ (reference sequence). The CDR3, as DNA: TGTGCCAGCAGCGACTCCGGGACAGGAGTCTACACCTTC. Protein: CASSDSGTGVYTF.

The chain couples TRBV24-1 to TRBJ2-1; a weak D match, TRBD2 (5 bases). Trimming took 6 bases from V and 1 from J, leaving 9 bases between them. Per the germline V gene, CDR1 is KGHDR and CDR2 is SFDVKD. The CDR3 is 14 residues long. The CDR3 bases are TGTGCCACCAGTAGGAGCGGATCCTACAATGAGCAGTTCTTC. Its translation: CATSRSGSYNEQFF.

The chain is built from TRBV20-1 and TRBJ2-2; no firm D call. Germline-derived CDR1 and CDR2 are DFQATT and SNEGSKA (reference sequence). V was clipped by 6 bases and J by 3 bases, with 5 bases between them. This CDR3 comprises 11 residues. The CDR3 region is CSAIYTGELFF. The DNA for the CDR3 is TGCAGTGCAATATACACCGGGGAGCTGTTTTTT.

V and J are TRBV7-9 and TRBJ2-1, with D maybe TRBD2 (6 bases). Trimming removed 1 base from V and 9 bases from J, with 13 bases in between. The CDR3 consists of 14 residues. CDR1 and CDR2 (germline): SEHNR, FQNEAQ (reference sequence). The CDR3 coding sequence is TGTGCCAGCAGCTTAGAGGAGGGAATTGGTGAGCAGTTCTTC. Protein: CASSLEEGIGEQFF.

This clone has a handful of counts. The chain couples TRBV5-1 to TRBJ1-1; a weak D match, TRBD1 (5 bases). The CDR3 runs to 14 residues. Looked up from germline, CDR1 is SGHRS and CDR2 is YFSETQ. The V gene lost 4 bases and the J gene lost 1 base, with 11 bases spanning the gap. As DNA, the CDR3 is TGCGCCAGCAGCCAAATCGGGGGGAACACTGAAGCTTTCTTT. It encodes CASSQIGGNTEAFF.

The gene calls are TRBV7-3 and TRBJ2-7; tentative D call: TRBD1 (6 bases). Trimming took 2 bases from V and 1 from J, leaving 15 bases between them. Germline V CDR1 and CDR2: SGHTA, FQGTGA. This CDR3 region has 16 residues. CDR3 bases: TGTGCCAGCAGCTTACTGGGGACAAATAGTTCCTACGAGCAGTACTTC. It translates to CASSLLGTNSSYEQYF.

The gene calls are TRBV11-3 and TRBJ1-1; TRBD1 matches 8 bases. V was clipped by 1 base and J by 7 bases; unmatched bases: 5. Germline assignment: CDR1 SGHNT and CDR2 YENEEA. This CDR3 has 14 residues. CDR3 nucleotides: TGTGCCAGCAGCTTAGGACAGGGGAAAGATGAAGCTTTCTTT. It yields the protein CASSLGQGKDEAFF.

The chain combines TRBV19 with TRBJ1-3; no definite D call. The CDR3 has 16 residues. Germline V gene lookup returns CDR1 LNHDA and CDR2 SQIVND (reference sequence). Trimming removed 7 bases from V and 0 bases from J, with 16 bases in between. The CDR3 region is CASTRGIRNSGNTIYF. As DNA, the CDR3 is TGTGCCAGTACCCGCGGCATCCGCAACTCTGGAAACACCATATATTTT.

This clone has only one observation. The V call is TRBV9, the J call TRBJ2-4; TRBD1 aligns across 7 bases. Germline CDR1 is SGDLS and CDR2 is YYNGEE. J gave up 6 bases and V 3 bases, and 0 bases lay outside the gene matches. CDR3 length: 12 amino acids. The CDR3: CASSDRGNIQYF. Here the CDR3 DNA reads TGTGCCAGCAGCGACAGGGGAAACATTCAGTACTTC.

This clone was observed a handful of times. The rearrangement joins TRBV7-6 to TRBJ2-5; D ambiguous. CDR1 is SGHVS, CDR2 FNYEAQ, per germline. The CDR3 spans 13 residues. V was clipped by 1 base and J by 1 base, with 4 bases between them. The CDR3 nucleotides are TGTGCCAGCAGCTTAGGGCCCCAAGAGACCCAGTACTTC. Its translation is CASSLGPQETQYF.

The chain uses TRBV7-6 and TRBJ2-7; 7 bases align to TRBD1. After removal of 0 bases from V and 2 bases from J, the junction contained 7 bases not matched to a gene. The length of the CDR3 is 16 residues. CDR1 and CDR2 (germline): SGHVS, FNYEAQ. The CDR3 DNA reads as TGTGCCAGCAGCTTAGCGACGGCAGGGGGACCCTACGAGCAGTACTTC. It codes for CASSLATAGGPYEQYF. Full variable domain (remainder filled in from reference TRBV7-6 and TRBJ2-7): GAGVSQSPRYKVTKRGQDVALRCDPISGHVSLYWYRQALGQGPEFLTYFNYEAQQDKSGLPNDRFSAERPEGSISTLTIQRTEQRDSAMYRCASSLATAGGPYEQYFGPGTRLTVT.

The chain combines TRBV2 with TRBJ1-2; D unresolved. CDR3 length: 14 amino acids. V lost 2 bases and J 1 base, leaving 8 bases between the germline ends. Germline loops: CDR1 SNHLY, CDR2 FYNNEI. CDR3: CASSETQINYGYTF. CDR3 coding DNA: TGTGCCAGCAGTGAAACCCAGATTAACTATGGCTACACCTTC.

V and J are TRBV4-1 and TRBJ2-7; D may be TRBD1 (6 bases). V lost 3 bases and J lost 5, with 14 bases in between. The CDR3 totals 14 residues. Germline V gene data show CDR1 as MGHRA and CDR2 as YSYEKL. The CDR3 nucleotides are TGCGCCAGCAGCCAGGGGAACAGGGTGAACGAGCAGTACTTC. Its protein product is CASSQGNRVNEQYF.

This chain uses TRBV5-1 with TRBJ2-3, with 13 bases fitting TRBD2. V trimming: 3 bases; J trimming: 2 bases; junction bases outside the gene matches: 6. The germline gives CDR1 SGHRS, CDR2 YFSETQ. The CDR3 has 17 residues. DNA for the CDR3: TGCGCCAGCAGCTCCGGGACTAGCGGGGTTAACACAGATACGCAGTATTTT. Translation gives CASSSGTSGVNTDTQYF.

The V and J genes are TRBV24-1 and TRBJ2-2, with D uncertain. The V end lost 10 bases, the J end lost 8 bases, and 16 bases lay between the germline ends. This CDR3 spans 13 amino acids. Germline-derived CDR1 and CDR2 are KGHDR and SFDVKD. The CDR3 DNA follows: TGTGCCACGAATAGTGTTCGAGCGGGGGAGCTGTTTTTT. This encodes CATNSVRAGELFF.

This clone has just one count. The chain links TRBV24-1 to TRBJ2-5; 8 bases are a match to TRBD1. V dropped 5 bases and J dropped 0; count of bases not matched to a gene: 1. Germline V CDR1 and CDR2: KGHDR, SFDVKD. CDR3 size: 14 residues. The CDR3 region is CATSGTGYQETQYF. CDR3 in DNA: TGTGCCACCAGTGGGACAGGGTACCAAGAGACCCAGTACTTC.

This clone occurred once. The V gene is TRBV5-1, the J gene TRBJ1-4; D is ambiguous. V gave up 6 bases and J gave up 0 bases, with 6 bases separating them. The germline V gene has CDR1 SGHRS and CDR2 YFSETQ. The CDR3 is made up of 13 amino acids. CDR3 nucleotide sequence: TGCGCCAGCAAACAGTCAACTAATGAAAAACTGTTTTTT. Translating it yields CASKQSTNEKLFF.

The chain carries TRBV3-1 (or the pseudogene TRBV3-2) and TRBJ2-7, with D perhaps TRBD1 (5 bases). Trimming stripped 1 base from V and 7 bases from J, with 8 bases between. The CDR3 extends over 12 amino acids. The germline gives CDR1 LGHDT, CDR2 YNNKEL (reference sequence). This CDR3 is CASSQAGYEQYF. The CDR3 nucleotides are TGTGCCAGCAGCCAAGCAGGGTATGAGCAGTACTTC.

Comments on this clone: Other nucleotide sequences in the sample specify the same CDR3. The CDR3 sequence is CASSVGRDYGYTF. The CDR3 DNA reads as TGTGCCAGCAGCGTTGGCAGGGACTATGGCTACACCTTC. The chain employs TRBV9 and TRBJ1-2, with a tentative D call TRBD1 (5 bases). The CDR3 sequence is 13 residues long. Deletions cut 2 bases from V and 3 bases from J, with 8 bases between. The germline CDR1 and CDR2 sequences are SGDLS and YYNGEE.

The gene calls are TRBV18 and TRBJ1-1, with TRBD1 matching 7 bases. CDR3 length equals 11 residues. V gave up 5 bases and J gave up 11 bases; unmatched junction bases: 5. Germline loops: CDR1 KGHSH, CDR2 LQKENI. The CDR3 sequence: CASSSDRWAFF. Here the CDR3 DNA reads TGTGCCAGCTCATCGGACAGGTGGGCTTTCTTT.

This sequence joins TRBV18 and TRBJ1-2; D is ambiguous. Deletions cut 2 bases from V and 1 base from J, with 17 bases between. CDR1 and CDR2 (germline): KGHSH, LQKENI. This CDR3 spans 17 amino acids. CDR3 DNA sequence: TGTGCCAGCTCACCAGGTTTTTTCGGCGGTAATAACTATGGCTACACCTTC. It encodes CASSPGFFGGNNYGYTF.

This chain uses TRBV5-1 with TRBJ2-5, with 11 bases identical to TRBD1. Germline CDR1 reads SGHRS; CDR2 reads YFSETQ. V shed 4 bases, J shed 4 bases, and the junction held 3 bases outside the gene matches. CDR3 size: 14 residues. CDR3 nucleotide sequence: TGCGCCAGCAGCCAGGACAGGGGGCTAGAGACCCAGTACTTC. As protein: CASSQDRGLETQYF.

The CDR3 bases are TGTGCCATCAACCAGGGCACTGAAGCTTTCTTT. Its translation: CAINQGTEAFF. The V and J genes are TRBV10-3 and TRBJ1-1; D perhaps matches TRBD1 (5 bases). V lost 7 bases, J lost 4 bases, and 7 bases lay in between. CDR3 length: 11 amino acids. Looked up from germline, CDR1 is ENHRY and CDR2 is SYGVKD.

The chain joins TRBV4-1 to TRBJ2-7; no clear D gene. CDR1 MGHRA and CDR2 YSYEKL come from the germline V gene. CDR3 size: 13 residues. Trimming left V 2 bases short and J 6 bases short, with 11 bases between. The CDR3 DNA is TGCGCCAGCAGCCAACTAGTACGCGGCGAGCAGTACGTC. It codes for CASSQLVRGEQYV.